This T cell receptor beta chain is drawn from a study of shared clonotypes between healthy human individuals. J gave up 5 bases and V 5 bases, and 2 bases lay outside the gene matches. Germline V gene sequence: CDR1 MNHNS, CDR2 SASEGT. This CDR3 region has 12 residues. CD45RO-negative CD8 cells positively selected for CCR7 made up the naive population, which excluded terminally differentiated effector memory CD45RA+ cells. Every one of the donors was a Caucasian adult that lived in Nashville, Tennessee. A roughly 200 ng quantity of DNA, 29,000 or so T cell genomes, went into the sorted-subset replicate PCRs. Here immunoSEQ multiplex PCR was the method, and the copy in TCRdb shows in-frame clones only, minus some. The data contain roughly 2.1 million clones, 85% to 95% of them singletons.

The specimen sequenced was naive CD8+ T cells from PBMCs. The rearrangement uses TRBV6-1 and TRBJ2-7, with 8 bases fitting TRBD1. The sequence was obtained from a man younger than 35 in good health. Some clones in this sample may be carry-over from other donors' samples. The CDR3 nucleotides are TGTGCCAGCAGTCCGGACAGGGACGAGCAGTACTTC. Translating gives CASSPDRDEQYF.